The 4 T cell receptor beta chains given below trace back to one sample, sequenced in a study of blood T cell repertoires in COVID-19 (dated by TCRdb to the early 2020s). Library method: the immunoSEQ multiplex PCR assay. Sourced from immuneACCESS, this table was stored by TCRdb with only in-frame sequences that have V and J called. A share of the clones is absent; for the studies checked, an unresolved V gene accounts for under half, and the remainder has no known explanation. In this sample the table shows around 150,000 clones, around 90% of which occur a single time. Clones ranked in the top ten supply 15% to 20% of the sample. Sequencing was carried out using peripheral blood. The receptors derive from a man in his sixties with active or convalescent COVID-19.

V and J are TRBV5-4 and TRBJ2-1; TRBD1 aligns across 9 bases. The CDR3 runs 16 residues. Germline V gene data show CDR1 as SGHNT and CDR2 as YYREEE (reference sequence). Unmatched junction bases numbered 12, after V lost 4 bases and J lost 7 bases. CDR3 amino acids: CASSLGQGYSGNEQFF. CDR3 coding DNA: TGTGCCAGCAGCCTGGGACAGGGATATTCTGGGAATGAGCAGTTCTTC.

The rearrangement links TRBV24-1 to TRBJ2-3, with 7 positions matching TRBD1. V lost 4 bases and J lost 4; bases outside the gene matches: 7. The CDR3 spans 15 residues. Germline assignment: CDR1 KGHDR and CDR2 SFDVKD. DNA of the CDR3: TGTGCCACCAGTGACGCCCAGGGACAGCCAGATACGCAGTATTTT. It specifies CATSDAQGQPDTQYF.

CDR3 DNA: TGCGCCAGCAGCTGGGGAGGACGGGATGGCATTCAGTACTTC. Translating it yields CASSWGGRDGIQYF. V is TRBV5-1 and J is TRBJ2-4, with D possibly matching TRBD2 (6 bases). This CDR3 is built from 14 residues. The germline CDR1 and CDR2 sequences are SGHRS and YFSETQ. The ends were cut back, 3 bases at V and 9 bases at J, with 16 bases in the middle.

The chain carries TRBV6-1 and TRBJ1-4; D unclear. CDR1 and CDR2 (germline): MNHNS, SASEGT. The CDR3 totals 12 residues. V gave up 3 bases and J gave up 13 bases, with 12 bases separating them. In nucleotides, the CDR3 is TGTGCCAGCAGTGATTTTACCCGGGGACTGTTTTTT. This translates into CASSDFTRGLFF.